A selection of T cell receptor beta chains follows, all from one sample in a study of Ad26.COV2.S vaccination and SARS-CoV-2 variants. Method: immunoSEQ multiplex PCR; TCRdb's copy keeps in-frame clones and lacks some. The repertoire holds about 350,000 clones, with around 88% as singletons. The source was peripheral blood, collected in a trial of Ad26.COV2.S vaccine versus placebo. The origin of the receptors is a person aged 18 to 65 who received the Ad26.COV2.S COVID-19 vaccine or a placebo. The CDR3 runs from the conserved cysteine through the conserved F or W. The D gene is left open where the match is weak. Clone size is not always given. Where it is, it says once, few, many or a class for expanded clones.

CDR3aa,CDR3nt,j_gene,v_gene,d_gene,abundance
CASSMTWNTEAFF,TGTGCCAGCAGTATGACCTGGAACACTGAAGCTTTCTTT,TRBJ1-1,TRBV6-5,.,.
CASSFSMNTEAFF,TGCGCCAGCAGCTTCTCCATGAACACTGAAGCTTTCTTT,TRBJ1-1,TRBV5-1,.,.
CAIGGSGGEQYF,TGTGCCATCGGGGGTTCAGGGGGCGAGCAGTACTTC,TRBJ2-7,TRBV10-3,TRBD1,.
CASSTRAPKGQMNTEAFF,TGTGCCAGCAGCACAAGAGCACCTAAAGGACAGATGAACACTGAAGCTTTCTTT,TRBJ1-1,TRBV21-1,.,few
CASSFLGTSTDTQYF,TGTGCCAGCAGTTTCTTGGGGACTAGCACAGATACGCAGTATTTT,TRBJ2-3,TRBV28,.,once
CAWSVRQGTYEQYF,TGTGCCTGGAGTGTTCGGCAGGGGACCTACGAGCAGTACTTC,TRBJ2-7,TRBV30,.,.
CASSQGDGTNQPQHF,TGCGCCAGCAGCCAAGGCGACGGCACTAATCAGCCCCAGCATTTT,TRBJ1-5,TRBV4-1,.,.
CASSLLTGGRAFF,TGTGCCAGCAGTTTACTGACAGGGGGGAGAGCTTTCTTT,TRBJ1-1,TRBV2,TRBD1,.
CASSLDSGGADNEQFF,TGTGCCAGCAGCTTAGATAGCGGGGGGGCAGACAATGAGCAGTTCTTC,TRBJ2-1,TRBV7-2,TRBD2,.
CASSELQGYPTNYGYTF,TGTGCCAGCAGTGAACTCCAGGGTTATCCTACTAACTATGGCTACACCTTC,TRBJ1-2,TRBV6-1,.,.
CASTASGISDTQYF,TGTGCCAGTACAGCTAGCGGGATCTCAGATACGCAGTATTTT,TRBJ2-3,TRBV19,TRBD2,few
CASSLGRDLQQYF,TGTGCCAGCAGCCTAGGACGCGATCTACAGCAGTACTTC,TRBJ2-7,TRBV9,.,.
CASSLPRSGRGYEQYF,TGTGCCAGCAGCCTCCCCCGGAGTGGGCGGGGATACGAGCAGTACTTC,TRBJ2-7,TRBV7-2,.,.
CASSQDSGYEQYF,TGCGCCAGCAGCCAAGATTCGGGATACGAGCAGTACTTC,TRBJ2-7,TRBV4-3,.,.
CASSLVVPYEQFF,TGTGCCAGCAGCTTAGTCGTTCCCTATGAGCAGTTCTTC,TRBJ2-1,TRBV7-2,.,few
CASSLAPNRNRAYEQYF,TGCGCCAGCAGCTTGGCCCCGAACCGGAACAGGGCCTACGAGCAGTACTTC,TRBJ2-7,TRBV5-1,.,.
CASSLRQGRTEAFF,TGTGCCAGCAGTTTGAGACAGGGGAGGACTGAAGCTTTCTTT,TRBJ1-1,TRBV28,TRBD1,.
CASSLGHNEQYF,TGTGCCAGCAGTTTAGGGCACAACGAGCAGTACTTC,TRBJ2-7,TRBV12-3/TRBV12-4,.,once
CASSPGTGAIYEQYF,TGTGCCAGCTCCCCGGGGACGGGAGCAATATACGAGCAGTACTTC,TRBJ2-7,TRBV19,.,once
CASSQGQGHYGYTF,TGTGCCAGCAGCCAAGGACAGGGACACTATGGCTACACCTTC,TRBJ1-2,TRBV14,TRBD1,.